These 11 T cell receptor beta chains share one sample of origin, sequenced in a study of OX40 agonist ivuxolimab in advanced cancers. Measured with immunoSEQ multiplex PCR; TCRdb has only the in-frame clones, and not every one. The profile shows tens of thousands of clones, just over 85% of them singletons. Sequencing used CD4+ or CD8+ T cells sorted from blood, obtained in a trial of the OX40 agonist ivuxolimab. These receptors were obtained from an adult with an advanced solid tumor such as melanoma, head and neck, liver or kidney cancer.

This sequence joins TRBV5-1 and TRBJ2-3; 7 positions agree with TRBD2. The CDR3 consists of 16 residues. V lost 0 bases and J lost 2; bases outside the gene matches: 6. The V gene's germline CDR1 is SGHRS and CDR2 YFSETQ. The CDR3 DNA sequence: TGCGCCAGCAGCTTGGTGACCGCGGGAGACACAGATACGCAGTATTTT. The encoded protein is CASSLVTAGDTDTQYF.

The chain joins TRBV4-1 to TRBJ2-2; D is undetermined. V was pared by 3 bases and J by 1 base, with 6 bases between. Germline-derived CDR1 and CDR2 are MGHRA and YSYEKL. The CDR3 runs to 14 residues. The CDR3 DNA follows: TGCGCCAGCAGCCACACGGAGAACACCGGGGAGCTGTTTTTT. The encoded protein is CASSHTENTGELFF.

This rearrangement joins TRBV7-2 to TRBJ1-2; 7 bases align to TRBD1. The junction had 7 bases not matched to a gene; V was cut back by 7 bases and J by 8 bases. Germline lookup yields CDR1 SGHTA and CDR2 FQGNSA. The CDR3 covers 12 residues. The CDR3 loop reads CASTPWGQGYTF. The CDR3 DNA reads TGTGCCAGCACCCCCTGGGGACAGGGCTACACCTTC.

J is TRBJ1-1 and V is TRBV6-1; D perhaps matches TRBD1 (6 bases). The germline V and J ends were trimmed by 5 bases and 8 bases, with 18 bases remaining between them. The CDR3 loop spans 14 amino acids. CDR1 MNHNS and CDR2 SASEGT come from the germline V gene. The CDR3 sequence is CASSPWDTLREAFF. CDR3 nucleotide sequence: TGTGCCAGCAGTCCCTGGGACACCCTGCGGGAAGCTTTCTTT.

This chain connects TRBV9 to TRBJ2-5; TRBD2 matches at 9 bases. J lost 5 bases, V lost 2 bases, and 10 bases had no gene match. The CDR3 spans 16 residues. The germline gives CDR1 SGDLS, CDR2 YYNGEE. The CDR3 DNA reads TGTGCCAGCAGCGTTTCTCTAGCGGGGTCTGTGGAGACCCAGTACTTC. This sequence encodes CASSVSLAGSVETQYF.

The rearrangement joins TRBV29-1 to TRBJ1-1; D is perhaps TRBD1 (5 bases). The CDR3 covers 16 residues. Trimming cost V 4 bases and J 1 base, with 19 bases left between them. Germline V lookup: CDR1 SQVTM, CDR2 ANQGSEA. The CDR3 coding sequence is TGCAGCGTTGTTCCACGGGGCGGAGGGGCGAACACTGAAGCTTTCTTT. Translated, it gives CSVVPRGGGANTEAFF.

The genes are TRBV5-1 and TRBJ2-5, with TRBD1 matching 11 bases. Germline values: CDR1 SGHRS, CDR2 YFSETQ. The ends lost 1 base at V and 5 bases at J; junction bases unmatched: 13. The CDR3 contains 18 residues. The DNA for the CDR3 is TGCGCCAGCAGCTTGAACGTGATGGGGACAGGGGGTGCGGAGACCCAGTACTTC. It is translated as CASSLNVMGTGGAETQYF.

V gene TRBV5-1 combines with J gene TRBJ1-2; weak D call: TRBD1 (5 bases). The CDR3 contains 14 residues. V was cut by 0 bases and J by 8 bases, with 14 bases left in between. Germline V CDR1 and CDR2: SGHRS, YFSETQ. The CDR3 coding sequence is TGCGCCAGCAGCTTGGACAGGACATTAGGCGGCTACACCTTC. It yields the protein CASSLDRTLGGYTF.

The CDR3 sequence is CASSIEGTRGQPQHF. The CDR3 DNA reads as TGTGCCAGTAGTATAGAGGGGACAAGAGGACAGCCCCAGCATTTT. The chain links TRBV19 to TRBJ1-5, with a weak D call TRBD1 (6 bases). Germline CDR1 and CDR2: LNHDA and SQIVND (reference sequence). This CDR3 region has 15 residues. V dropped 0 bases and J dropped 7 bases, with 13 bases sitting between them.

The rearrangement joins TRBV5-6 to TRBJ1-6; D unclear. Germline CDR1 SGHDT, CDR2 YYEEEE. There are 15 residues in the CDR3. V lost 1 base to trimming and J lost 3 bases, with 8 bases between them. The CDR3 reads CASSLRQLYNSPLHF. The DNA for the CDR3 is TGTGCCAGCAGCTTGCGGCAGCTCTATAATTCACCCCTCCACTTT. The full variable domain, rest sourced from reference TRBV5-6 and TRBJ1-6, is DAGVTQSPTHLIKTRGQQVTLRCSPKSGHDTVSWYQQALGQGPQFIFQYYEEEERQRGNFPDRFSGHQFPNYSSELNVNALLLGDSALYLCASSLRQLYNSPLHFGNGTRLTVT.

Comment on this clone: The sample has other DNA sequences that encode this CDR3 too. The chain links TRBV5-1 to TRBJ1-3; D is ambiguous. V was shortened by 0 bases and J by 0 bases, with 4 bases between the two germline ends. The CDR3 runs to 14 residues. Germline V gene sequence: CDR1 SGHRS, CDR2 YFSETQ. CDR3 region: CASSLGSSGNTIYF. Written as DNA, the CDR3 is TGCGCCAGCAGCTTGGGGAGCTCTGGAAACACCATATATTTT.